The 5 T cell receptor beta chains reported below all come from one sample, sequenced in a study of Graves' ophthalmopathy and Graves' hyperthyroidism. The authors amplified TCR beta CDR3 regions from RNA transcripts. An opening RT-PCR round employed HTBI primers and preceded a second-round multiplex PCR. A single record per CDR3 protein comes from TCRdb applying MiXCR to the multiplex PCR reads. The table includes about 220,000 distinct CDR3 sequences, 20% to 25% detected once. The specimen was peripheral blood. The receptors were sampled from a woman aged 45-65 years with Graves' ophthalmopathy.

This clonotype was counted many times. The V gene is TRBV12-5, the J gene TRBJ2-5; tentative D call: TRBD2 (6 bases). The CDR3 totals 13 residues. Trimming cost V 6 bases and J 4 bases, with 12 bases left between them. Germline V gene lookup returns CDR1 LGHNT and CDR2 FRNRAP. DNA for the CDR3: TGTGCTAGTGGCGGACTGGAGGGAGAGACCCAGTACTTC. It encodes CASGGLEGETQYF.

V and J are TRBV30 and TRBJ2-5; 7 bases match TRBD1. This CDR3 has 13 amino acids. The germline V gene has CDR1 GTSNPN and CDR2 SVGIG (reference sequence). V was clipped by 4 bases and J by 5 bases; unmatched bases: 7. This CDR3 reads CAWTRQGRETQYF. CDR3 nucleotide sequence: TGTGCCTGGACCCGACAGGGCCGGGAGACCCAGTACTTC. The full variable domain, its missing parts supplied by reference TRBV30 and TRBJ2-5, is SQTIHQWPATLVQPVGSPLSLECTVEGTSNPNLYWYRQAAGRGLQLLFYSVGIGQISSEVPQNLSASRPQDRQFILSSKKLLLSDSGFYLCAWTRQGRETQYFGPGTRLLVL.

V and J are TRBV18 and TRBJ2-7; no clear D. Germline V gives CDR1 KGHSH, CDR2 LQKENI. This CDR3 region has 14 residues. V was cut by 0 bases and J by 5 bases, with 11 bases left in between. The CDR3 loop is CASSPPGGGDEQYF. Here the CDR3 DNA reads TGTGCCAGCTCACCACCTGGTGGTGGCGACGAGCAGTACTTC.

The table lists this clonotype with many counts. The chain links TRBV11-2 to TRBJ2-5, with D tentatively TRBD1 or TRBD2 (6 bases each). Germline CDR1 SGHAT, CDR2 FQNNGV. Trimming left V 4 bases short and J 5 bases short, with 17 bases between. The CDR3 runs to 15 residues. The chain's CDR3 is CASSSLQGGRETQYF. Written as DNA, the CDR3 is TGTGCCAGCAGCTCCCTACAGGGAGGAAGGGAGACCCAGTACTTC.

Concerning this clonotype: This may come from a read error, since a much larger clone is one base off. The V gene is TRBV29-1, the J gene TRBJ1-2; D ambiguous. This CDR3 has 13 amino acids. CDR1 SQVTM and CDR2 ANQGSEA come from the germline V gene. The CDR3 DNA sequence: TGCAGCGTTGAAGACCGGAATAACTATGGCTGCACCTTC. Its protein product is CSVEDRNNYGCTF.